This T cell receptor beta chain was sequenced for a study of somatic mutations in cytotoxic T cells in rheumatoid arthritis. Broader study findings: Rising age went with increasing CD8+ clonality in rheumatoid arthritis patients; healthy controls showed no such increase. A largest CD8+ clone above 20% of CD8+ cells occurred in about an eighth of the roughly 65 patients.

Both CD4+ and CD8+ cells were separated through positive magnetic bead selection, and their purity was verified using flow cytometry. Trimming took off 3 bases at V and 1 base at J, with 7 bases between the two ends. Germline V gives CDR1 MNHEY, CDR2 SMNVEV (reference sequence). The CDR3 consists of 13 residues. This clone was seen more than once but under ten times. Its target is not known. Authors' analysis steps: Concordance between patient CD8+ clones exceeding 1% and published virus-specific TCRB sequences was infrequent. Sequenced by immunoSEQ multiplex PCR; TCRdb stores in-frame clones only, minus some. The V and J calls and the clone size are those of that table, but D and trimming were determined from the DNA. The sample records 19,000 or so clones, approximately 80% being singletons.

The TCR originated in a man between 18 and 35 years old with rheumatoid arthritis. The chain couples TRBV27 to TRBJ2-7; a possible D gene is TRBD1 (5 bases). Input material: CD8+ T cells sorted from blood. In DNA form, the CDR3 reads TGTGCCAGCAGTTTGACAGCTTCCTACGAGCAGTACTTC. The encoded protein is CASSLTASYEQYF.